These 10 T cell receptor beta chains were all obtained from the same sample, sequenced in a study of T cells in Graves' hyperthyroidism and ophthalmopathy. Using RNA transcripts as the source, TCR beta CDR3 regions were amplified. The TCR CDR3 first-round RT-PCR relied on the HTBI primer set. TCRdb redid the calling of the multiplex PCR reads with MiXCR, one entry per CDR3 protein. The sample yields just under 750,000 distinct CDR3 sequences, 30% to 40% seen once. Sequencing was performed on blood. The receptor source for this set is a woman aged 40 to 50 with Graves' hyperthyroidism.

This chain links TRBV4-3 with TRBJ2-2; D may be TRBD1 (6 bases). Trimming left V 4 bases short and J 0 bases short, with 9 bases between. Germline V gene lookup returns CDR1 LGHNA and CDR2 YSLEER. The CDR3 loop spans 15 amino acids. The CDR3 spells CASSPDRANTGELFF. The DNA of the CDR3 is TGCGCCAGCAGCCCGGACAGAGCGAACACCGGGGAGCTGTTTTTT.

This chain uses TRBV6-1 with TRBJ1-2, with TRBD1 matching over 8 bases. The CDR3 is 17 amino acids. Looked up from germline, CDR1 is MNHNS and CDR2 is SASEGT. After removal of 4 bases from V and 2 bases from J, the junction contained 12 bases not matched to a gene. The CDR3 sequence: CASSATGVFGGNYGYTF. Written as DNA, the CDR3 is TGTGCCAGCAGTGCGACAGGGGTATTCGGTGGAAACTATGGCTACACCTTC.

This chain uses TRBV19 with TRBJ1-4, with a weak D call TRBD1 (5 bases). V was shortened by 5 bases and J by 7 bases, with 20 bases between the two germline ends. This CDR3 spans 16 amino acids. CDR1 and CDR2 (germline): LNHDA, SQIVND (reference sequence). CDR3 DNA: TGTGCCAGTAGTGTCCCCGCAGGGCAGGGCGGTGAAAAACTGTTTTTT. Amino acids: CASSVPAGQGGEKLFF. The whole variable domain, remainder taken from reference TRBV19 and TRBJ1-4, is DGGITQSPKYLFRKEGQNVTLSCEQNLNHDAMYWYRQDPGQGLRLIYYSQIVNDFQKGDIAEGYSVSREKKESFPLTVTSAQKNPTAFYLCASSVPAGQGGEKLFFGSGTQLSVL.

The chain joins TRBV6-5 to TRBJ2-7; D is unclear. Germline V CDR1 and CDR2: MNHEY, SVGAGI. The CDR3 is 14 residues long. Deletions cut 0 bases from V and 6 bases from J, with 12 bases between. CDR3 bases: TGTGCCAGCAGTTACTCGACGGTAACGCCCGAGCAGTACTTC. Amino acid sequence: CASSYSTVTPEQYF.

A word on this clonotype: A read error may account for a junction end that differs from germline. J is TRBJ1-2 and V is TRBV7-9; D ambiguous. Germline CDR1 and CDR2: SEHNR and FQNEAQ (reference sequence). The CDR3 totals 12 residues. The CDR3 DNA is TGTGCCAGCAGCTTAGTCCCCTATGGCTACTCCTTC. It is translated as CASSLVPYGYSF.

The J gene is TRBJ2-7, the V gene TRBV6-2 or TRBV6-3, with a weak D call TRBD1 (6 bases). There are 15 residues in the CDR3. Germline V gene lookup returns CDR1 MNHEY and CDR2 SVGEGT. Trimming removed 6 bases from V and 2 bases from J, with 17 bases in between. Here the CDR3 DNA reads TGTGCCAGCAGCCAGCGTGGACAGAGACCCTACGAGCAGTACTTC. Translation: CASSQRGQRPYEQYF.

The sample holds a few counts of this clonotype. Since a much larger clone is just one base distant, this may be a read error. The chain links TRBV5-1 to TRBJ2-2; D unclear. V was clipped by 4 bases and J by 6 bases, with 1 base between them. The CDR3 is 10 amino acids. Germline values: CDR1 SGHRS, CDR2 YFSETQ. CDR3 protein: CASSAGELFF. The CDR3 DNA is TGCGCCAGCAGCGCCGGGGAGCTGTTTTTT.

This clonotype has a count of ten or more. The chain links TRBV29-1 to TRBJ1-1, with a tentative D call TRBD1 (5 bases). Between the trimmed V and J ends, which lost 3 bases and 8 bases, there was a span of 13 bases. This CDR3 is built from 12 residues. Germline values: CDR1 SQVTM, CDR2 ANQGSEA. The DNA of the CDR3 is TGCAGCGTTGATTCGGAGGGGAGAGAAGCTTTCTTT. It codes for CSVDSEGREAFF.

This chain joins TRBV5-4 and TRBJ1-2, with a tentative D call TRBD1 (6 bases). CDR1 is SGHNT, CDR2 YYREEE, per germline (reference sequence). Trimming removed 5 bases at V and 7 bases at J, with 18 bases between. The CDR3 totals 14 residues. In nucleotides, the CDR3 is TGTGCCAGCAGTTCTGCGGGACTCAGGGGTGGCTACACCTTC. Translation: CASSSAGLRGGYTF. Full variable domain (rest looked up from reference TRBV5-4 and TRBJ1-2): ETGVTQSPTHLIKTRGQQVTLRCSSQSGHNTVSWYQQALGQGPQFIFQYYREEENGRGNFPPRFSGLQFPNYSSELNVNALELDDSALYLCASSSAGLRGGYTFGSGTRLTVV.

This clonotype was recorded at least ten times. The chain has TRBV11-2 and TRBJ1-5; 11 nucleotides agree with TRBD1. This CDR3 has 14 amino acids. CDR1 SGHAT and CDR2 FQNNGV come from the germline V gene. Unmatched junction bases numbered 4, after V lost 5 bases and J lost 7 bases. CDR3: CASSRDRGKQPQHF. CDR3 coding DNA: TGTGCCAGCAGCAGGGACAGGGGGAAACAGCCCCAGCATTTT.